The entry below describes one TCR beta chain. Antigen: not known. The data are from a study of T cell repertoires in cytomegalovirus infection. Regarding the study as a whole: CMV-specific TCR beta clonotypes restricted by HLA-C dominated the ex vivo response.

Between the trimmed V and J ends, which lost 0 bases and 4 bases, there was a span of 9 bases. Germline assignment: CDR1 ENHRY and CDR2 SYGVKD. The CDR3 spans 14 residues. TCRdb ran MiXCR on the reads and lists one entry per CDR3 protein. The repertoire holds approximately 280,000 distinct CDR3 sequences, with around 20% as singletons. The sequenced sample was cultured PBMCs, obtained from culture after CMV antigen stimulation. The receptor was isolated from a human donor in good health (CMV status not recorded). Some clones in this sample may be carry-over from other donors' samples. The rearrangement uses TRBV10-3 and TRBJ1-2; no clear D gene. CDR3 sequence (DNA): TGTGCCATCAGTGAGTCTTCCGGAGGCTATGGCTACACCTTC. It specifies CAISESSGGYGYTF.